The 28 T cell receptor beta chains below come from one sample, sequenced in a study of blood T cell repertoires in COVID-19. Data came from immunoSEQ multiplex PCR; TCRdb stores just in-frame clones and leaves some out. The table lists approximately 85,000 clones, approximately 92% of them singletons. Material for sequencing was peripheral blood. These receptor sequences come from a woman in her sixties with active COVID-19.

V usage is TRBV6-6 and J usage is TRBJ2-7; TRBD1 agrees at 7 bases. This CDR3 contains 12 residues. Germline lookup yields CDR1 MNHNY and CDR2 SVGAGI (reference sequence). The V segment lost 6 bases and the J segment 2 bases; nucleotides outside the gene matches: 1. The CDR3 nucleotides read TGTGCCAGCAGACAGGGGCCCTACGAGCAGTACTTC. Amino acid sequence: CASRQGPYEQYF.

The CDR3 loop reads CASSLWSTEAFF. CDR3 DNA: TGTGCCAGCAGCCTATGGTCAACTGAAGCTTTCTTT. This sequence joins TRBV7-2 and TRBJ1-1; D gene uncertain. This CDR3 has 12 residues. The ends were cut back, 5 bases at V and 5 bases at J, with 9 bases in the middle. Germline V gene sequence: CDR1 SGHTA, CDR2 FQGNSA. The whole variable domain, filled in from reference TRBV7-2 and TRBJ1-1, reads GAGVSQSPSNKVTEKGKDVELRCDPISGHTALYWYRQSLGQGLEFLIYFQGNSAPDKSGLPSDRFSAERTGGSVSTLTIQRTQQEDSAVYLCASSLWSTEAFFGQGTRLTVV.

V is TRBV11-2 and J is TRBJ1-5; no clear D. Germline V lookup: CDR1 SGHAT, CDR2 FQNNGV. V shed 3 bases and J shed 6 bases, with 12 bases lying between them. This CDR3 has 14 amino acids. The CDR3 nucleotides read TGTGCCAGCAGCTTCGCCGGGAATACTCAGCCCCAGCATTTT. This codes for CASSFAGNTQPQHF.

The chain combines TRBV5-6 with TRBJ2-7, with TRBD2 identical over 11 bases. J gave up 6 bases and V 4 bases, and 9 bases lay outside the gene matches. The V gene's germline CDR1 is SGHDT and CDR2 YYEEEE. This CDR3 contains 15 residues. This chain's CDR3 is CASSLLLAGDFEQYF. Written as DNA, the CDR3 is TGTGCCAGCAGCCTATTACTAGCGGGAGATTTCGAGCAGTACTTC.

For the CDR3, the DNA is TGTGCACAGACTCACGCGGGGATTATATACAATGAGCAGTTCTTC. Its translation: CAQTHAGIIYNEQFF. The chain is built from TRBV30 and TRBJ2-1; D is perhaps TRBD2 (6 bases). The CDR3 has 15 amino acids. From germline, CDR1 is GTSNPN and CDR2 SVGIG (reference sequence).

The chain joins TRBV2 to TRBJ2-7, with D perhaps matching TRBD2 (7 bases). Germline values: CDR1 SNHLY, CDR2 FYNNEI. This CDR3 spans 15 amino acids. The germline V and J ends were trimmed by 4 bases and 6 bases, with 19 bases remaining between them. CDR3 DNA sequence: TGTGCCAGCAGTGGGTCTAGCGGAGGGACACGCGAGCAGTACTTC. It specifies CASSGSSGGTREQYF.

The chain has TRBV4-1 and TRBJ2-4; a weak D match, TRBD1 (6 bases). Germline assignment: CDR1 MGHRA and CDR2 YSYEKL. The CDR3 is 17 residues long. V was cut by 1 base and J by 0 bases, with 13 bases left in between. The CDR3 sequence: CASSQGYGTLAKNIQYF. Written as DNA, the CDR3 is TGCGCCAGCAGCCAAGGATACGGGACACTAGCCAAAAACATTCAGTACTTC.

The rearrangement links TRBV2 to TRBJ1-5; D perhaps matches TRBD1 (6 bases). Trimming shortened V by 6 bases and J by 3 bases, and 15 bases separated the two germline ends. This CDR3 has 15 amino acids. Per the germline V gene, CDR1 is SNHLY and CDR2 is FYNNEI. For the CDR3, the DNA is TGTGCCAGCAGCCCCGACACAGGGTTCAATCAGCCCCAGCATTTT. The encoded protein is CASSPDTGFNQPQHF.

V gene TRBV2 combines with J gene TRBJ1-1; TRBD1 agrees at 8 bases. Germline CDR1 reads SNHLY; CDR2 reads FYNNEI. The CDR3 extends over 14 amino acids. Unmatched junction bases numbered 5, after V lost 2 bases and J lost 6 bases. CDR3 DNA: TGTGCCAGCAGTGAACGTCAGGGGGCGCCTGAAGCTTTCTTT. It yields the protein CASSERQGAPEAFF.

This chain uses TRBV5-4 with TRBJ2-7; 14 positions match TRBD2. The CDR3 covers 16 residues. Looked up from germline, CDR1 is SGHNT and CDR2 is YYREEE (reference sequence). J gave up 9 bases and V 3 bases, and 11 bases lay outside the gene matches. The CDR3 sequence is CASSYGGGLAGAVQYF. DNA for the CDR3: TGTGCCAGCAGCTACGGGGGGGGACTAGCGGGAGCTGTGCAGTACTTC. The full variable domain, rest sourced from reference TRBV5-4 and TRBJ2-7, is ETGVTQSPTHLIKTRGQQVTLRCSSQSGHNTVSWYQQALGQGPQFIFQYYREEENGRGNFPPRFSGLQFPNYSSELNVNALELDDSALYLCASSYGGGLAGAVQYFGPGTRLTVT.

In this sample, this clone turned up once. This rearrangement joins TRBV19 to TRBJ1-5, with D tentatively TRBD1 (6 bases). Trimming left V 8 bases short and J 1 base short, with 15 bases between. Germline V gives CDR1 LNHDA, CDR2 SQIVND (reference sequence). The CDR3 has 15 amino acids. The chain's CDR3 is CASRSGHLSNQPQHF. Written as DNA, the CDR3 is TGTGCCAGTCGGTCGGGACATTTGAGCAATCAGCCCCAGCATTTT.

The rearrangement joins TRBV6-5 to TRBJ1-1; TRBD1 matches 7 bases. Per the germline V gene, CDR1 is MNHEY and CDR2 is SVGAGI. This CDR3 has 14 amino acids. V lost 7 bases and J lost 1; bases outside the gene matches: 6. CDR3 residues: CASTPGGENTEAFF. The CDR3 DNA reads TGTGCCAGCACCCCAGGGGGAGAGAACACTGAAGCTTTCTTT.

This clone showed up just once. The chain combines TRBV27 with TRBJ1-2, with 9 positions matching TRBD1. This CDR3 has 14 residues. Germline lookup yields CDR1 MNHEY and CDR2 SMNVEV (reference sequence). With V trimmed by 6 bases and J by 4 bases, 6 bases remained unmatched. The CDR3 is CASSRDRVGYGYTF. CDR3 nucleotide sequence: TGTGCCAGCAGCCGGGACAGGGTGGGCTATGGCTACACCTTC.

The rearrangement joins TRBV6-5 to TRBJ2-3; D not certain. Trimming shortened V by 7 bases and J by 6 bases, and 11 bases separated the two germline ends. CDR3 length: 12 residues. CDR1 and CDR2 from the germline V gene are MNHEY and SVGAGI. The CDR3 region has the DNA TGTGCCAGCACCCTCTCCGCGGATACGCAGTATTTT. Translation: CASTLSADTQYF.

CDR3 region: CASSSVRDTQYF. CDR3 bases: TGTGCCAGCAGTTCCGTCAGGGATACGCAGTATTTT. The chain joins TRBV12-3 or TRBV12-4 to TRBJ2-3; D is unclear. This CDR3 is 12 amino acids long. Trimming removed 4 bases at V and 6 bases at J, with 8 bases between.

V usage is TRBV3-1 (or the pseudogene TRBV3-2) and J usage is TRBJ2-6; D remains ambiguous. The ends were cut back, 2 bases at V and 2 bases at J, with 4 bases in the middle. The CDR3 is made up of 14 amino acids. CDR1 and CDR2 from the germline V gene are LGHDT and YNNKEL (reference sequence). As DNA, the CDR3 is TGTGCCAGCAGCCAACGTGCTGGGGCCAACGTCCTGACTTTC. It encodes CASSQRAGANVLTF.

The rearrangement links TRBV19 to TRBJ1-1; no clear D gene. Trimming took 3 bases from V and 0 from J, leaving 14 bases between them. The CDR3 contains 16 residues. Per the germline V gene, CDR1 is LNHDA and CDR2 is SQIVND (reference sequence). CDR3 sequence reads: CASSIFGRTLNTEAFF. As DNA, the CDR3 is TGTGCCAGTAGTATTTTCGGCAGGACTTTGAACACTGAAGCTTTCTTT.

CDR3 coding DNA: TGTGCCTGGAGTCCTGACAGGGGAGTTATCCTCCACGAGCAGTACTTC. This translates into CAWSPDRGVILHEQYF. The chain has TRBV30 and TRBJ2-7; TRBD1 matches at 8 bases. After removal of 2 bases from V and 5 bases from J, the junction contained 14 bases not matched to a gene. Germline V lookup: CDR1 GTSNPN, CDR2 SVGIG (reference sequence). The CDR3 sequence is 16 residues long.

The gene calls are TRBV14 and TRBJ1-2; D is uncertain. CDR1 and CDR2 (germline): SGHDN, FVKESK. The CDR3 covers 13 residues. V was clipped by 5 bases and J by 5 bases, with 12 bases between them. CDR3 DNA: TGTGCCAGCAGCGAGACACCGAGATATGGCTACACCTTC. Protein product: CASSETPRYGYTF.

This clone showed up just once. The rearrangement links TRBV28 to TRBJ2-1; TRBD2 matches 7 bases. The CDR3 sequence is 15 residues long. The V and J ends lost 11 bases and 4 bases, in that order; junction bases with no gene match: 14. Germline loops: CDR1 MDHEN, CDR2 SYDVKM. The CDR3 loop reads CAVSGTSSNYNEQFF. The DNA for the CDR3 is TGTGCCGTAAGCGGGACTTCAAGTAATTACAATGAGCAGTTCTTC.

The chain has TRBV12-3 or TRBV12-4 and TRBJ2-3, with D possibly matching TRBD2 (6 bases). This CDR3 region has 13 residues. Deletions cut 10 bases from V and 0 bases from J, with 11 bases between. In nucleotides, the CDR3 is TGTGCCACCCCGGGAGATAGCACAGATACGCAGTATTTT. It codes for CATPGDSTDTQYF.

This chain's CDR3 is CASSLSAEAFF. DNA of the CDR3: TGTGCCAGCAGTTTGTCTGCGGAAGCTTTCTTT. V usage is TRBV28 and J usage is TRBJ1-1; D unclear. The V end lost 3 bases, the J end lost 8 bases, and 7 bases lay between the germline ends. Germline V gene lookup returns CDR1 MDHEN and CDR2 SYDVKM. The CDR3 is made up of 11 amino acids.

The CDR3 protein is CASSWTSGGTDTQYF. In nucleotides, the CDR3 is TGCGCCAGCAGCTGGACTAGCGGGGGAACAGATACGCAGTATTTT. This chain connects TRBV4-3 to TRBJ2-3; 13 bases map to TRBD2. The CDR3 has 15 residues. In germline, CDR1 is LGHNA, CDR2 YSLEER. With 5 bases clipped from V and 3 bases from J, the junction kept 2 bases outside the gene matches.

The rearrangement links TRBV27 to TRBJ1-2, with D hard to call. This CDR3 region has 14 residues. Germline V gene lookup returns CDR1 MNHEY and CDR2 SMNVEV (reference sequence). Trimming took 6 bases from V and 4 from J, leaving 15 bases between them. CDR3 in amino acids: CASSPTRESYGYTF. CDR3 nucleotides: TGTGCCAGCAGCCCCACACGGGAGAGCTATGGCTACACCTTC.

The chain links TRBV28 to TRBJ1-5; 9 bases fit TRBD1. From germline, CDR1 is MDHEN and CDR2 SYDVKM. With 5 bases clipped from V and 7 bases from J, the junction kept 12 bases outside the gene matches. This CDR3 has 16 residues. The CDR3 DNA reads as TGTGCCAGCAGTACGGACAGGGGTATCGGGAAACAGCCCCAGCATTTT. It yields the protein CASSTDRGIGKQPQHF.

The chain combines TRBV13 with TRBJ2-7, with 10 positions matching TRBD1. Germline CDR1 reads PRHDT; CDR2 reads FYEKMQ (reference sequence). The CDR3 spans 15 residues. J gave up 1 base and V 5 bases, and 5 bases lay outside the gene matches. In DNA form, the CDR3 reads TGTGCCAGCAGCCTTGGGACAGGGGAATCCTACGAGCAGTACTTC. Translation: CASSLGTGESYEQYF.

The rearrangement joins TRBV7-3 to TRBJ2-7; 7 bases fit TRBD2. V dropped 2 bases and J dropped 3; count of bases not matched to a gene: 4. Germline assignment: CDR1 SGHTA and CDR2 FQGTGA. The CDR3 spans 14 residues. The chain's CDR3 is CASSLEGGFYEQYF. Written as DNA, the CDR3 is TGTGCCAGCAGCTTAGAGGGAGGGTTCTACGAGCAGTACTTC.

The chain links TRBV19 to TRBJ1-5; D is unclear. The CDR3 is made up of 17 amino acids. V dropped 5 bases and J dropped 2 bases, with 19 bases sitting between them. Germline CDR1 and CDR2: LNHDA and SQIVND (reference sequence). CDR3 bases: TGTGCCAGTAGTGCCCTTGAAGCGGATAAGGGCAATCAGCCCCAGCATTTT. It translates to CASSALEADKGNQPQHF.